The source of this TCR beta chain is a study of cytomegalovirus exposure and HLA in healthy donors. Study-wide context: One earlier analysis, a look at about 179 million T cells, found some 100 million unique TCR beta sequences. Study results and limitations: It was reported that TCR beta sequences correctly inferred the HLA-A and HLA-B alleles for most subjects. Data from an earlier analysis indicated that most TCR beta V segments were productive either about 87% or about 30% of the time.

The PCR used 60 Vbeta and 13 Jbeta primers. Sequencing used immunoSEQ multiplex PCR; TCRdb keeps in-frame clones, though not all of them. This table holds about 200,000 clones, about 86% found once. Points on this clone: Its antigen is as yet unknown.

The CDR3 is made up of 12 amino acids. Trimming removed 3 bases at V and 8 bases at J, with 8 bases between. Germline lookup yields CDR1 MNHEY and CDR2 SVGAGI. The genes are TRBV6-5 and TRBJ2-1, with D maybe TRBD1 (5 bases). The sample comprised PBMCs. This receptor was identified in a woman in her twenties or thirties in good health and CMV-seronegative. The CDR3 is CASSYLGDEQFF. CDR3 nucleotides: TGTGCCAGCAGTTATTTAGGGGATGAGCAGTTCTTC.